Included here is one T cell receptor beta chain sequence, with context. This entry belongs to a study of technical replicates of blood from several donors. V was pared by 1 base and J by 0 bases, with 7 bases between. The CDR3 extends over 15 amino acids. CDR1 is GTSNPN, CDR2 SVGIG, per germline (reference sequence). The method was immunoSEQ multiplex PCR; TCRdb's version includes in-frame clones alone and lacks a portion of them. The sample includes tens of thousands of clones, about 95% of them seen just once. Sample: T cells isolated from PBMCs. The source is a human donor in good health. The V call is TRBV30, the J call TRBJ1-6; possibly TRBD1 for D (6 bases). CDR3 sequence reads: CAWSEGGSYNSPLHF. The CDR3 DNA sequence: TGTGCCTGGAGTGAAGGGGGCTCCTATAATTCACCCCTCCACTTT.